This T cell receptor (beta chain) emerged from a study of blood T cells in healthy people across ages. General study points: Diversity was estimated from one million T cells, and these estimates were considered underestimates. Diversity of TCR beta per million T cells declined in a roughly linear way with age. Long-lived donors exceeded aged donors in naive CD4+ cells and diversity.

With each sample, at least 6 micrograms of total RNA were extracted. V lost 3 bases to trimming and J lost 4 bases, with 18 bases between them. The CDR3 is 16 amino acids. Germline loops: CDR1 KGHSH, CDR2 LQKENI. This clonotype was counted a few times. Its antigen is currently unknown. Combining a sample-barcoded 5' primer with a J-beta primer mix, a second PCR ran for roughly 7 to 12 cycles. TCRdb passed the 5' RACE reads through MiXCR, listing each CDR3 protein once. The repertoire holds about 700,000 distinct CDR3 sequences, with about 30% as singletons. Sequencing was carried out using blood. The rearrangement joins TRBV18 to TRBJ1-2, with D perhaps matching TRBD1 (6 bases). The origin of this receptor is a woman aged 80 or older in good health. CDR3 DNA sequence: TGTGCCAGCTCACCTGATTTGGGGGCCGGATCCTATGGCTACACCTTC. Translation: CASSPDLGAGSYGYTF.